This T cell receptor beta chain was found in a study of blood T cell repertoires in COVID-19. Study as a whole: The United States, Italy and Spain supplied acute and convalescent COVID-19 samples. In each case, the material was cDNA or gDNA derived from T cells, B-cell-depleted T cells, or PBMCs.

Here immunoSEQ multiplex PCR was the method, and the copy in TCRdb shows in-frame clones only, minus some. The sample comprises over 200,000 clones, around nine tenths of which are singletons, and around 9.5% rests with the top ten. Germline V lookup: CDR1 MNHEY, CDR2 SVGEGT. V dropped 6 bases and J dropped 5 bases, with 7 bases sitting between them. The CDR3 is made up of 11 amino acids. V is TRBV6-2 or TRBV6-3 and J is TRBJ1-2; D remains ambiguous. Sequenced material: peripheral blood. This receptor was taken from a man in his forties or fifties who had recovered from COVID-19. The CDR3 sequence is CASSSPYGYTF. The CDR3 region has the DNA TGTGCCAGCAGCTCCCCTTATGGCTACACCTTC.